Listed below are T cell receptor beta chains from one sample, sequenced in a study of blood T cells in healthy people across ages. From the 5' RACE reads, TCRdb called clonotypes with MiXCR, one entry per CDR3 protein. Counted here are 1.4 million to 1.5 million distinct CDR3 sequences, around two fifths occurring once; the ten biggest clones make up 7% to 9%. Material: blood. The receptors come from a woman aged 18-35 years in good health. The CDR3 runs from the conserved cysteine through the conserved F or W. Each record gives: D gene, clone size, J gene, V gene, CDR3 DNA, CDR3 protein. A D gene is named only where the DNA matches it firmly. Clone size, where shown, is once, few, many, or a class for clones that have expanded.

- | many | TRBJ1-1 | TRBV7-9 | TGTGCCAGCAGTTTACAGGGCGCCCTGAACACTGAAGCTTTCTTT | CASSLQGALNTEAFF
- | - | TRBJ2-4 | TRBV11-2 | TGTGCCAGCAGCTCCGGGACAAGTGGTTCGAACATTCAGTACTTC | CASSSGTSGSNIQYF
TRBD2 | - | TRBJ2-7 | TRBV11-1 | TGTGCCAGCAGCTTAGACCAGACTAGCGGGAGTTTATATGAGCAGTACTTC | CASSLDQTSGSLYEQYF
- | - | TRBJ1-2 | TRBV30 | TGTGCCTGGAGTGTGGGGGTCTCTACCTGGAACTATGGCTACACCTTC | CAWSVGVSTWNYGYTF
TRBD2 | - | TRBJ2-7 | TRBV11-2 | TGTGCCAGCAGCCGTAGGGTGGATGGAGGGAGGGCCTACGAGCAGTACTTC | CASSRRVDGGRAYEQYF
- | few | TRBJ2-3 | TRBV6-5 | TGTGCCAGCACCACGGGGCGGGGCACAGATACGCAGTATTTT | CASTTGRGTDTQYF
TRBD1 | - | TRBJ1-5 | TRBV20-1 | TGCAGTGCTGGACAGGGGGATCAGCCCCAGCATTTT | CSAGQGDQPQHF
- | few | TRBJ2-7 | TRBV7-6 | TGTGCCAGCGCCCTTGGGGACGGGAGCTACGAGCAGTACTTC | CASALGDGSYEQYF
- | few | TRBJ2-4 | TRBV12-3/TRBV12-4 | TGTGCCAGCAGTCCACGTGTGGCGGGGACAAACATTCAGTACTTC | CASSPRVAGTNIQYF
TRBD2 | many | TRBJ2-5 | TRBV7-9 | TGTGCCAGCAGTCCGACTAGCGGAAGGGAGACCCAGTACTTC | CASSPTSGRETQYF
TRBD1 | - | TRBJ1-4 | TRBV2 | TGTGCCAGCCGGACAGGGGCGAATGAAAAACTGTTTTTT | CASRTGANEKLFF
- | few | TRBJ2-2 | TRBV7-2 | TGTGCCAGCAGCTTTGGGTCCGTCCGGGAGCTGTTTTTT | CASSFGSVRELFF
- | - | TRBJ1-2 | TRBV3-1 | TGTGCCAGCAGCCAAGATAGGCAACCCAGGCAGGGTAACTATGGCTACACCTTC | CASSQDRQPRQGNYGYTF
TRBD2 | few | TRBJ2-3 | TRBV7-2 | TGTGCCAGCAGCTTAGCGCCCGCAGCGGGAGGCACAGATACGCAGTATTTT | CASSLAPAAGGTDTQYF
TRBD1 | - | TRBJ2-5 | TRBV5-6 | TGTGCCAGCAGCTTGGGACAGGGTTATGGGACCCAGTACTTC | CASSLGQGYGTQYF
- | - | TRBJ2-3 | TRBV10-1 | TGCGCCAGCAGATACCTAGGGGAACTACCCAGGGATACGCAGTATTTT | CASRYLGELPRDTQYF
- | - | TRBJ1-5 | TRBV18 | TGTGCCAGCTCCCCCTTTCGATCAGGGGACAATCAGCCCCAGCATTTT | CASSPFRSGDNQPQHF
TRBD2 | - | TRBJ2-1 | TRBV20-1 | TGCAGTGCTAGAGGACTAGCGGGAGGGCCGGCTCGTGAGCAGTTCTTC | CSARGLAGGPAREQFF
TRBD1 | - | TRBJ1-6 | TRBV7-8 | TGTGCCAGCAGCTCCAGACAGGGCCGTAATAATTCACCCCTCCACTTT | CASSSRQGRNNSPLHF
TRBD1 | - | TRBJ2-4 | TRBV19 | TGTGCCAGTAGGGGGACAGGGGCTATTAAAAACATTCAGTACTTC | CASRGTGAIKNIQYF
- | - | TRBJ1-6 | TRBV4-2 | TGTGCCAGCAGCCAAAGGGGGTCCGGAGATTCACCCCTCCACTTT | CASSQRGSGDSPLHF
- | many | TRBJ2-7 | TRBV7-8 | TGTGCCAGCAGCTCGGGACTCCTCTCCTACGAGCAGTACTTC | CASSSGLLSYEQYF
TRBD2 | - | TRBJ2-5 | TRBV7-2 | TGTGCCAGCAGCCCACAACCGGGACTAGCGGGGAAAGAGACCCAGTACTTC | CASSPQPGLAGKETQYF
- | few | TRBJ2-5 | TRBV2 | TGTGCCAGCAGCCTACTAGGGTTGGACCAAGAGACCCAGTACTTC | CASSLLGLDQETQYF
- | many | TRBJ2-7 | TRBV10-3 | TGTGCCATCAGTGAAGGGGTTAGCAACGAGCAGTACTTC | CAISEGVSNEQYF
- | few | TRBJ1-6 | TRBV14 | TGTGCCAGCAGCCAGATACCCCCGGGGACTGTCAATTCACCCCTCCACTTT | CASSQIPPGTVNSPLHF
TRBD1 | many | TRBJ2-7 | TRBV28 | TGTGCCAGCAGCTCAGGACAGGGGGCCTCCTACGAGCAGTACTTC | CASSSGQGASYEQYF
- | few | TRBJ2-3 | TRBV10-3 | TGTGCCATCAGTGAGGGGCAGGGAGCAGATACGCAGTATTTT | CAISEGQGADTQYF
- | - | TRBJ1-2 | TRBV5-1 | TGCGCCAGCAGCTTGGGTTGGGGCACTAACTATGGCTACACCTTC | CASSLGWGTNYGYTF
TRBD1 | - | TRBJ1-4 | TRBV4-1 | TGCGCCAGCAGCCATGAACAGGGGGTCAATGAAAAACTGTTTTTT | CASSHEQGVNEKLFF
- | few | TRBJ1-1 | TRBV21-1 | TGTGCCAGCTCCTTATCCGGGACAGGGCTCCCCAAGACTGAAGCTTTCTTT | CASSLSGTGLPKTEAFF
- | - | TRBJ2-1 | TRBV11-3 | TGTGCCAGCAGCTTAGATTATTCTAGCGTATACAATGAGCAGTTCTTC | CASSLDYSSVYNEQFF
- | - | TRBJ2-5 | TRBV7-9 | TGTGCCAGCGGCGGGACTCTCAACAGGGAGACCCAGTACTTC | CASGGTLNRETQYF
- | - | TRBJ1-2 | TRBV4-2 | TGTGCCAGCAGCCAAGAGTCGGCTGGCTACACCTTC | CASSQESAGYTF
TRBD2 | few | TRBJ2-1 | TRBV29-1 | TGCAGCATGGGAAAGGGGCTAGCGGGGTTCAATGAGCAGTTCTTC | CSMGKGLAGFNEQFF
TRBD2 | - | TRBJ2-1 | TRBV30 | TGTGCCTGGAAGGCAACTAGCGGGAGGGCCAATGAGCAGTTCTTC | CAWKATSGRANEQFF
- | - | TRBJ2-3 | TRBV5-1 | TGCGCCAGCAGCCAGGGACCCGGGGCAGATACGCAGTATTTT | CASSQGPGADTQYF
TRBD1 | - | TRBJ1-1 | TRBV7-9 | TGTGCCAGCAGCCCCAGGGGGCTGGACACTGAAGCTTTCTTT | CASSPRGLDTEAFF
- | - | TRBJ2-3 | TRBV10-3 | TGTGCCATCAGTGAGTCCCTAACTAGGGACGGCACAGATACGCAGTATTTT | CAISESLTRDGTDTQYF
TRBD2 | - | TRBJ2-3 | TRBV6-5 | TGTGCCAGCAGTTACGGCGGGGGAACCACAGATACGCAGTATTTT | CASSYGGGTTDTQYF
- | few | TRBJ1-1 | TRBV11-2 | TGTGCCAGCAGCTCGGGGGTGGGACAAACTTGGGGCAGTGAAGCTTTCTTT | CASSSGVGQTWGSEAFF
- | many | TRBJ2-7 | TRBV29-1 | TGCAGCGCTGAACAGGGCGGCTACGAGCAGTACTTC | CSAEQGGYEQYF
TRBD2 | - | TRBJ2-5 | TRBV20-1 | TGCAGTGCTCCCGACCGACTAGCGGGAGGGGCCCAGTACTTC | CSAPDRLAGGAQYF
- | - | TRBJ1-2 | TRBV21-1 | TGTGCCAGCAGCAAAGAAGCAAGGGCACCTCAAAACTATGGCTACACCTTC | CASSKEARAPQNYGYTF
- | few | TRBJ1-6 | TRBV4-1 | TGCGCCAGCAGCCACCAGGGAGAAAATTCACCCCTCCACTTT | CASSHQGENSPLHF
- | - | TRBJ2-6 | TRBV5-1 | TGCGCCGGCAGCTTGGTGGGAAGGGGATCTGGGGCCAACGTCCTGACTTTC | CAGSLVGRGSGANVLTF
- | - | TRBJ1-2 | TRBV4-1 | TGCGCCAGCAGCCGGGTGGTAATCGATGGCTACACCTTC | CASSRVVIDGYTF
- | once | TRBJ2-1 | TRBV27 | TGTGCCAGCAGGCCCGTGCGGGGACGAAACAATGAGCAGTTCTTC | CASRPVRGRNNEQFF